This T cell receptor beta chain appears in the sequencing data of a study of CD8+ T cells in alopecia areata. The germline V gene encodes CDR1 SGHRS and CDR2 YFSETQ. The CDR3 extends over 16 amino acids. V lost 0 bases to trimming and J lost 0 bases, with 11 bases between them. cDNA serving as the sequencing template came from extracted, reverse transcribed RNA. Here immunoSEQ multiplex PCR was the method, and the copy in TCRdb shows in-frame clones only, minus some. Here the sample spans about 97,000 clones, around 38% being singletons. Specimen: CD4+ T cells sorted from blood. This chain links TRBV5-1 with TRBJ2-3; D gene uncertain. The receptor's source is a human donor with alopecia areata. CDR3 nucleotides: TGCGCCAGCAGCTTGGGGAGACTGACTAGCACAGATACGCAGTATTTT. Its translation is CASSLGRLTSTDTQYF.